These T cell receptor beta chains were read from a single sample in a study of T cells after yellow fever vaccination. TCRdb called the 5' RACE reads again in MiXCR, with one record for every CDR3 protein. The sample gives approximately 550,000 distinct CDR3 sequences, about 19% of which show up once; roughly an eighth is in the top ten. The sample was PBMCs, taken 15 days after the yellow fever booster vaccination. The receptors come from a man younger than 45 who received the YFV17D yellow fever vaccine. CDR3s leave out the opening cysteine and the closing phenylalanine or tryptophan. Expanded clones get a size class; other rows say once, few or many, or leave the size out.

clone_size: few
v_call: TRBV7-8
j_call: TRBJ2-7
cdr3_length: 14
cdr3_aa: ASSFEAGTTSYEQY

clone_size: few
v_call: TRBV7-9
j_call: TRBJ2-1
cdr3_length: 9
cdr3_aa: ASSFGQEQF

clone_size: NA
v_call: TRBV4-2
j_call: TRBJ2-1
cdr3_length: 14
cdr3_aa: ASRYIAGQSYNEQF

clone_size: few
v_call: TRBV20-1
j_call: TRBJ1-4
cdr3_length: 12
cdr3_aa: SARDPPANEKLF

clone_size: many
v_call: TRBV7-2
j_call: TRBJ2-3
cdr3_length: 13
cdr3_aa: ASSPSGSSTDTQY

clone_size: NA
v_call: TRBV7-2
j_call: TRBJ2-3
cdr3_length: 14
cdr3_aa: ASSRNPRASTDTQY

clone_size: NA
v_call: TRBV5-4
j_call: TRBJ2-7
cdr3_length: 18
cdr3_aa: ASSLGRGPGPRGGPYEQY

clone_size: NA
v_call: TRBV7-2
j_call: TRBJ2-1
cdr3_length: 15
cdr3_aa: ASSLATWGGDLDEQF

clone_size: few
v_call: TRBV5-1
j_call: TRBJ2-7
cdr3_length: 11
cdr3_aa: ASSFNDRGEQY

clone_size: NA
v_call: TRBV7-2
j_call: TRBJ2-5
cdr3_length: 11
cdr3_aa: ASSFRAQETQY

clone_size: few
v_call: TRBV16
j_call: TRBJ2-7
cdr3_length: 12
cdr3_aa: ASSPWTSRGEQY